The source of this TCR beta chain is a study of blood T cells in healthy people across ages. This clonotype turned up a few times. Each sample had at least 6 million PBMCs isolated. CDR3 size: 13 residues. The V end was cut by 6 bases, the J end by 5 bases, with 13 bases between. CDR1 and CDR2 from the germline V gene are MNHEY and SVGEGT. Alongside a J-beta primer mix, a sample-barcoded 5' primer served in a second PCR lasting 7 to 11 cycles. TCRdb fed the 5' RACE reads into MiXCR, producing one record per CDR3 protein. The sample carries 750,000 to 1,000,000 distinct CDR3 sequences, 29% recorded once. These records were also assigned to another study, of T cells of mothers and their children.

The genes are TRBV6-2 or TRBV6-3 and TRBJ1-1, with D tentatively TRBD1 (5 bases). Sequencing input: blood. This sequence was found in a woman between 40 and 55 years old in good health. Here the CDR3 reads CASSIAGRTEAFF. The CDR3 nucleotides are TGTGCCAGCAGCATAGCAGGGAGAACTGAAGCTTTCTTT.